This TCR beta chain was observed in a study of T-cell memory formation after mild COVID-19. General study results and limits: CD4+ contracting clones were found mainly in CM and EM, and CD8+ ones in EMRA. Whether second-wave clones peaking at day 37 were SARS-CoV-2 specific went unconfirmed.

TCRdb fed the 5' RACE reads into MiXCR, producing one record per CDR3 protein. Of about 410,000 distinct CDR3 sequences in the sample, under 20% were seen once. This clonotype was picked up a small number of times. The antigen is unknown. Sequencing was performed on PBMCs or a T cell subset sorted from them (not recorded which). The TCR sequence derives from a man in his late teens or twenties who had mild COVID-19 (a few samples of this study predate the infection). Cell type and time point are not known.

Here the CDR3 DNA reads TGTGCCAGCGGGGAGTATACGCAGTATTTT. Protein sequence: CASGEYTQYF. The chain is built from TRBV7-2 and TRBJ2-3; perhaps TRBD2 as D (5 bases). CDR3 length equals 10 residues. Germline V CDR1 and CDR2: SGHTA, FQGNSA. The V gene lost 8 bases and the J gene lost 7 bases, with 7 bases spanning the gap.